This T cell receptor beta chain was identified in a study of a mutant IDH1 vaccine in newly diagnosed glioma. Study summary: Treated patients comprised about 60% males and about 40% females, mean age roughly 40 years.

The CDR3 extends over 15 amino acids. Germline V gives CDR1 LNHDA, CDR2 SQIVND (reference sequence). Trimming removed 3 bases at V and 3 bases at J, with 12 bases between. The time point was: week 47, end of study. Vaccination used 300 ug of mutant IDH1 20-mer peptide per dose, with topical imiquimod. Tumors from donors were new WHO grade 3 or 4 IDH1-mutant astrocytomas with ATRX loss. Details on this clone: Antigen specificity is unknown.

This table comes from immunoSEQ multiplex PCR, and its TCRdb copy is limited to in-frame clones, with some not included. The sample records roughly 46,000 clones, around 85% being singletons. The material sequenced was PBMCs, taken from a glioma patient whose treatment included an IDH1 peptide vaccine. The rearrangement uses TRBV19 and TRBJ1-3, with TRBD1 as a possible D gene (5 bases). This clonotype originated in a woman aged 25-40 years with glioma. Some clones in this sample may be carry-over from other donors' samples. CDR3 nucleotide sequence: TGTGCCAGTAGTATCAGACAGAGCTATGGAAACACCATATATTTT. Translation: CASSIRQSYGNTIYF. Based on the CDR3 plus reference TRBV19 and TRBJ1-3, the full variable domain is DGGITQSPKYLFRKEGQNVTLSCEQNLNHDAMYWYRQDPGQGLRLIYYSQIVNDFQKGDIAEGYSVSREKKESFPLTVTSAQKNPTAFYLCASSIRQSYGNTIYFGEGSWLTVV.